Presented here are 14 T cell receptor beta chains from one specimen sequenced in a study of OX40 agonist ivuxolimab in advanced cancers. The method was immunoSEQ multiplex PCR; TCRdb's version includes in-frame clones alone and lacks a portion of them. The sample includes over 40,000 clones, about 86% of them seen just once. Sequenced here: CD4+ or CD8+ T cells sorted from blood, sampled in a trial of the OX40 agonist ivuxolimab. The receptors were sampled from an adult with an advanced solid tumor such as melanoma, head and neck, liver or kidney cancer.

As DNA, the CDR3 is TGTGCCAGCAGCTCCAGGGTGGCTAACTATGGCTACACCTTC. Protein: CASSSRVANYGYTF. The rearrangement links TRBV6-1 to TRBJ1-2, with a tentative D call TRBD1 (5 bases). The germline V gene has CDR1 MNHNS and CDR2 SASEGT. The V gene lost 6 bases and the J gene lost 0 bases, with 11 bases spanning the gap. The CDR3 extends over 14 amino acids.

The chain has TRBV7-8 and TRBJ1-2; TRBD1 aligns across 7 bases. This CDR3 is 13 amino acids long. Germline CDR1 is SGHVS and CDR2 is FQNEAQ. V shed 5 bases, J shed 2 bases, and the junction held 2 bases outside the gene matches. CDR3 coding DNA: TGTGCCAGCAGCCAGGGACAGAACTATGGCTACACCTTC. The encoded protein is CASSQGQNYGYTF.

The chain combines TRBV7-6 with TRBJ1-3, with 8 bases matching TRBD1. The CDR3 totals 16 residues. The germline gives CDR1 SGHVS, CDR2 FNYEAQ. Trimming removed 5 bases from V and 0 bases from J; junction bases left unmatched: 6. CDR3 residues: CASSQGQANSGNTIYF. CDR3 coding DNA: TGTGCCAGCAGCCAGGGACAGGCCAACTCTGGAAACACCATATATTTT.

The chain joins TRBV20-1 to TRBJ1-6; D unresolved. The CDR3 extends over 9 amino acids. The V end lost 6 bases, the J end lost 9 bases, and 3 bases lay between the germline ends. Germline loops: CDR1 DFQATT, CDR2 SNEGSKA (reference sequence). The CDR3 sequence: CSAGSPLHF. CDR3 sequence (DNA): TGCAGTGCAGGTTCACCCCTCCACTTT.

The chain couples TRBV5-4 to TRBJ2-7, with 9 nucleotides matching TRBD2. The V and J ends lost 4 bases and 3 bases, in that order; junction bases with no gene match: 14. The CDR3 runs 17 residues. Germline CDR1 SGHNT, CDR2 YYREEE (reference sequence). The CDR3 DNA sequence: TGTGCCAGCAGCCGCCGACTAGCGGAGCCAGAACTCTACGAGCAGTACTTC. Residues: CASSRRLAEPELYEQYF.

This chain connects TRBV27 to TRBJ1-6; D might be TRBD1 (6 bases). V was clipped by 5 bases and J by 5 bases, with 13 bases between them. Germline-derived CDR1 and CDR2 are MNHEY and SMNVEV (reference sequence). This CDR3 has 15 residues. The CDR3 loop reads CASSLQGRNNSPLHF. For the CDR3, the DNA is TGTGCCAGCAGTCTACAGGGCCGGAATAATTCACCCCTCCACTTT.

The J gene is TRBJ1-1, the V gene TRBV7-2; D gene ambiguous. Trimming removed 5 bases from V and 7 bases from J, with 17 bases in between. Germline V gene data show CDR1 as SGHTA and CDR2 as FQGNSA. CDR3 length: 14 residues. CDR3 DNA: TGTGCCAGCAGCCGGCGGGGTGGCCAAATTGAAGCTTTCTTT. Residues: CASSRRGGQIEAFF.

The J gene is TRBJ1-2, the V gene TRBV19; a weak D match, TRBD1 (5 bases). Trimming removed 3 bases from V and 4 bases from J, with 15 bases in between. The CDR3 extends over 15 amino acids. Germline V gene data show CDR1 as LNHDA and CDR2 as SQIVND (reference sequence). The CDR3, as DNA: TGTGCCAGTAGTATTGGGGGAGCCCTAGGCTATGGCTACACCTTC. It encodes CASSIGGALGYGYTF.

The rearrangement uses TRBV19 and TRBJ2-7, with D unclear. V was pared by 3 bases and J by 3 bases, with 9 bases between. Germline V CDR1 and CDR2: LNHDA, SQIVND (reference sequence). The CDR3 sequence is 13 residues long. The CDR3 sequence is CASSIRRGYEQYF. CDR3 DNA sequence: TGTGCCAGTAGTATCCGGAGAGGCTACGAGCAGTACTTC.

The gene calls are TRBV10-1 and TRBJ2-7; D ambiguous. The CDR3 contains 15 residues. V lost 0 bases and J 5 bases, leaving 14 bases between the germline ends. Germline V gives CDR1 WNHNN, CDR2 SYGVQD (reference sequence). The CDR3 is CASSESPPPLDEQYF. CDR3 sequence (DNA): TGCGCCAGCAGTGAGTCTCCACCGCCACTTGACGAGCAGTACTTC.

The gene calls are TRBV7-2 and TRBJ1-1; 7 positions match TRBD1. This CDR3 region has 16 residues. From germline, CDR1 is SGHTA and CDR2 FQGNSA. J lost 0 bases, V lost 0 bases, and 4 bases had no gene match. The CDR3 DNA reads TGTGCCAGCAGCTTAGCAGGGGGCAGTATGAACACTGAAGCTTTCTTT. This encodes CASSLAGGSMNTEAFF.

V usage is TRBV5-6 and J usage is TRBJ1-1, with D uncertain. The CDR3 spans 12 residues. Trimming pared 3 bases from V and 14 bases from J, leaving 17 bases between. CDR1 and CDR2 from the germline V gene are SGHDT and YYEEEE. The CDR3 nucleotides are TGTGCCAGCAGCTGGGCTGGAGCCAACGTATTCTTT. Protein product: CASSWAGANVFF.

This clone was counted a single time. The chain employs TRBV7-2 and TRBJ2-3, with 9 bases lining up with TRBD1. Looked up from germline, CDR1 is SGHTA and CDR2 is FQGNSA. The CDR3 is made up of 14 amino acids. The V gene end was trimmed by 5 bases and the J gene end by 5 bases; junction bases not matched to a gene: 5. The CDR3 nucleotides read TGTGCCAGCAGCGCTCACAGGGGGCAAGATACGCAGTATTTT. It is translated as CASSAHRGQDTQYF.

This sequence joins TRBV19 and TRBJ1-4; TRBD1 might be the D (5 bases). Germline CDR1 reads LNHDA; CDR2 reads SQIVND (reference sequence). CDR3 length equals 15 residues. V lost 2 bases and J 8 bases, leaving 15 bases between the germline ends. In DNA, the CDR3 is TGTGCCAGTAGTATATTAGGCCAGGGTAACGAAAAACTGTTTTTT. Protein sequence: CASSILGQGNEKLFF.